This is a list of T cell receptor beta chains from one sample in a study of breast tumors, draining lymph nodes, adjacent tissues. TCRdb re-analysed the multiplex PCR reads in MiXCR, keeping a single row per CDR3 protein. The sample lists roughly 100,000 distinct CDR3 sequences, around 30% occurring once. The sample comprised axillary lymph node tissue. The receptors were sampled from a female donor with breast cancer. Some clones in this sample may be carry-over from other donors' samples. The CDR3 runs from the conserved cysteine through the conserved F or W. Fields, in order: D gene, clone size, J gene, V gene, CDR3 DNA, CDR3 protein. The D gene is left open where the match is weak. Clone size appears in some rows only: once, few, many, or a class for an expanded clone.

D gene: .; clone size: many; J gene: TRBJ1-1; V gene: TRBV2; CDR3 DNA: TGTGCCAGCAGCACGGGGGTGAACACTGAAGCTTTCTTT; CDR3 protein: CASSTGVNTEAFF
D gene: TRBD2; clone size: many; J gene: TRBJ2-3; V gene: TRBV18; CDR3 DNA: TGTGCCAGCTCACAATCACTAGCGGGAGCTTCAGATACGCAGTATTTT; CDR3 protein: CASSQSLAGASDTQYF
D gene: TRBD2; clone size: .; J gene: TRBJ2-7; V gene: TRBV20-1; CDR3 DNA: TGCAGCGCTAGAGATCACACTAGCGGGGCCGAGCAGTACTTC; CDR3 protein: CSARDHTSGAEQYF
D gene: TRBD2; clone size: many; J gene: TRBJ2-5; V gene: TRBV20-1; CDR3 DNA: TGCAGTCTAGCGGGGGAGACCCAGTACTTC; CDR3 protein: CSLAGETQYF
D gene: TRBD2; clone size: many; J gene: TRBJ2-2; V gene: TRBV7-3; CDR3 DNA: TGTGCCTCATCTAGCGGGAGAGCCGGGGAGCTGTTTTTT; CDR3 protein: CASSSGRAGELFF
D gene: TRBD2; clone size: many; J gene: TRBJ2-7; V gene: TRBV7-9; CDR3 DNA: TGTGCCAGCAGCCACGCGAGCGGGGGCGTCTACGAGCAGTACTTC; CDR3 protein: CASSHASGGVYEQYF
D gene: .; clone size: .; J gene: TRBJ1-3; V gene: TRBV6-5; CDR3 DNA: TGTGCCAGCACCTCGGTCGGGGCAGGAGCCTCTGGAAACACCATATATTTT; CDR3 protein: CASTSVGAGASGNTIYF
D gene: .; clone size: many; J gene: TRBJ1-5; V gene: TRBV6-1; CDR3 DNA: TGTGCCAGCAGTGAAGTGAGGGGCGGTCAGTCCCAGCATTTT; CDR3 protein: CASSEVRGGQSQHF
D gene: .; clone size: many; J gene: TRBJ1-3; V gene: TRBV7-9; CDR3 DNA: TGTGCCAGCAGCTTTTTGCTGAACTCTGGAAACACCATATATTTT; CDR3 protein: CASSFLLNSGNTIYF
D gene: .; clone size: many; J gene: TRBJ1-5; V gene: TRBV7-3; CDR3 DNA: TGTGCCCGCAACCCCAACAGGTATCAAGGGGGCAATCAGCCCCAGCATTTT; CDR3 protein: CARNPNRYQGGNQPQHF
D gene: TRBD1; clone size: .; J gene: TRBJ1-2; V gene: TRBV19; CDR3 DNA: TGTGCCAGTAGCACGCTCCCGGGACAGGGTCACTCTAACTATGGCTACACCTTC; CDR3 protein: CASSTLPGQGHSNYGYTF